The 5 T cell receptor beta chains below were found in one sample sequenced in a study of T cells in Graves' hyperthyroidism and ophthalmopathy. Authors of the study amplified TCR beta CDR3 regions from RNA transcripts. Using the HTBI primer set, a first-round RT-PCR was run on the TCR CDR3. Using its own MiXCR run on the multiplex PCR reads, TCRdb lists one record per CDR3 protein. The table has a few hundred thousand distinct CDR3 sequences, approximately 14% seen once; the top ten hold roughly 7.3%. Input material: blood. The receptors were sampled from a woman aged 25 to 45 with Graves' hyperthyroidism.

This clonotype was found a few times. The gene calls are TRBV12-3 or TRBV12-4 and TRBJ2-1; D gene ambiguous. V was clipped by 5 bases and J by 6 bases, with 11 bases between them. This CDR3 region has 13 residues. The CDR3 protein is CASSPLGPNEQFF. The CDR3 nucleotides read TGTGCCAGCAGTCCCCTTGGGCCCAATGAGCAGTTCTTC.

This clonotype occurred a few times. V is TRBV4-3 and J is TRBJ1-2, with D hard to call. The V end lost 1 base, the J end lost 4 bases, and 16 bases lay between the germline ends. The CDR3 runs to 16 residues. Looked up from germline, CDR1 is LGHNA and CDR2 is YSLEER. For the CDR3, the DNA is TGCGCCAGCAGCCAAGTTTCCGCGCCGAGGACCTATGGCTACACCTTC. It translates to CASSQVSAPRTYGYTF.

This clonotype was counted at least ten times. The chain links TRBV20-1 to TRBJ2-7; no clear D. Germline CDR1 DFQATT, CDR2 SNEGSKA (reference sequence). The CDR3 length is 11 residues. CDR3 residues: CSAGPQYEQYF. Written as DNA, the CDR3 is TGCAGCGCCGGGCCACAATACGAGCAGTACTTC.

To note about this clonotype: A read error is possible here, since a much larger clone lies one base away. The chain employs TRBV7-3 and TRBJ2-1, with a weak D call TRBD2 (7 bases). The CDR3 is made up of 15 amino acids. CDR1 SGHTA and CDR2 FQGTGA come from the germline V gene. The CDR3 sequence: CASSKGGALRNEQSF. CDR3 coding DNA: TGTGCCAGCAGCAAGGGGGGGGCGCTTCGGAATGAGCAGTCCTTC.

CDR3 residues: CSASYLREQAYEQYF. As DNA, the CDR3 is TGCAGTGCTAGTTACTTGCGGGAACAAGCCTACGAGCAGTACTTC. The chain couples TRBV20-1 to TRBJ2-7; the D gene is possibly TRBD2 (6 bases). V lost 3 bases and J 2 bases, leaving 17 bases between the germline ends. The CDR3 extends over 15 amino acids. CDR1 and CDR2 (germline): DFQATT, SNEGSKA (reference sequence).